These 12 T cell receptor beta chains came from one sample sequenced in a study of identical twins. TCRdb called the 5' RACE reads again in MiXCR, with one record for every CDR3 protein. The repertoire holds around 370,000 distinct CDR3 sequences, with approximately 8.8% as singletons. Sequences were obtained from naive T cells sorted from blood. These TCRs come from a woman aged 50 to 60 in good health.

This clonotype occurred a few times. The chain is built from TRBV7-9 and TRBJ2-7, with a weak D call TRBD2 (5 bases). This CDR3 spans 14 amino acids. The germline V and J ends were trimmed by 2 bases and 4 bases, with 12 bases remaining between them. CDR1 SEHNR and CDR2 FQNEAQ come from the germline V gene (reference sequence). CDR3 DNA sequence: TGTGCCAGCAGCTTAAAATTCTCGGGATACGAGCAGTACGTC. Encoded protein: CASSLKFSGYEQYV.

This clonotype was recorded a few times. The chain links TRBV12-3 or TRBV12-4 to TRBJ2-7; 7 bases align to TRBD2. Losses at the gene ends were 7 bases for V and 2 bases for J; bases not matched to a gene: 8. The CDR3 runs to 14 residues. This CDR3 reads CASTEAGRAYEQYF. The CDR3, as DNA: TGTGCCAGCACCGAAGCGGGGAGGGCCTACGAGCAGTACTTC.

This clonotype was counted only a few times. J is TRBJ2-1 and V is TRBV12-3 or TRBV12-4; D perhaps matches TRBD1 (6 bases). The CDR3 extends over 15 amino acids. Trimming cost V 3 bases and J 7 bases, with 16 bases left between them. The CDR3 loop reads CASSFGTLGGNEQFF. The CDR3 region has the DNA TGTGCCAGCAGTTTCGGGACATTGGGTGGAAATGAGCAGTTCTTC.

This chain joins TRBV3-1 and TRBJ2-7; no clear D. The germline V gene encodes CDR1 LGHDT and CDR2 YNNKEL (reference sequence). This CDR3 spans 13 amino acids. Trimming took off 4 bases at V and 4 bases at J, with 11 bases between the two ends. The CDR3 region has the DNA TGTGCCAGCAGCCTGCATCGGCCTTACGAGCAGTACTTC. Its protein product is CASSLHRPYEQYF.

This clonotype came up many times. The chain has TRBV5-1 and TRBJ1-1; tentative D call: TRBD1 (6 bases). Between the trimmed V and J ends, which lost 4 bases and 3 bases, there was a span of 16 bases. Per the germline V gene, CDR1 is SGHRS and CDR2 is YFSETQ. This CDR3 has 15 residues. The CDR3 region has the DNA TGCGCCAGCAGCCCGAGCCCGGACAGAGACACTGAAGCTTTCTTT. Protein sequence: CASSPSPDRDTEAFF.

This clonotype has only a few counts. In DNA, the CDR3 is TGTGCCAGCAGCCAAGATACGCTGGAACCGGGACTAGACTACAATGAGCAGTTCTTC. It encodes CASSQDTLEPGLDYNEQFF. The gene calls are TRBV3-1 and TRBJ2-1; 8 nucleotides align to TRBD2. The trim removed 0 bases at V and 3 bases at J, leaving 13 bases unmatched. The germline gives CDR1 LGHDT, CDR2 YNNKEL (reference sequence). The CDR3 has 19 residues.

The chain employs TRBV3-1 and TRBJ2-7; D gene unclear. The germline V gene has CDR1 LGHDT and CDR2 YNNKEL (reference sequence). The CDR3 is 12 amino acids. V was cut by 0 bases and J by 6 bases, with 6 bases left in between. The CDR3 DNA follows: TGTGCCAGCAGCCAAGATCCCAGCGAGCAGTACTTC. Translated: CASSQDPSEQYF.

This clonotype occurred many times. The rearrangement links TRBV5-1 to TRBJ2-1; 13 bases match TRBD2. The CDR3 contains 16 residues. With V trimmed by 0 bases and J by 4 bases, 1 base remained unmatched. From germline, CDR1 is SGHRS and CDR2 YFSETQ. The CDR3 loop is CASSLEGLAGYNEQFF. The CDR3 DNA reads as TGCGCCAGCAGCTTGGAGGGACTAGCGGGGTACAATGAGCAGTTCTTC.

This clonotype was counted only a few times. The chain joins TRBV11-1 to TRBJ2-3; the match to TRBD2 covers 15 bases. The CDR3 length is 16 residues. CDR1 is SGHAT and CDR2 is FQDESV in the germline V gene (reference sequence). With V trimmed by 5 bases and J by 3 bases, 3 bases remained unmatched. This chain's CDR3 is CASSRGLAGGTDTQYF. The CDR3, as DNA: TGTGCCAGCAGCCGGGGACTAGCGGGAGGAACAGATACGCAGTATTTT.

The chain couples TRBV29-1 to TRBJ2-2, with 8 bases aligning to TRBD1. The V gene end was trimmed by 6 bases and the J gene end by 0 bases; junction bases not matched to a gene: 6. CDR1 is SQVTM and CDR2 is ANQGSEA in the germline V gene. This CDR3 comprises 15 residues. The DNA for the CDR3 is TGCAGCGTCTCTACGACAGGGGCGAACACCGGGGAGCTGTTTTTT. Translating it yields CSVSTTGANTGELFF.

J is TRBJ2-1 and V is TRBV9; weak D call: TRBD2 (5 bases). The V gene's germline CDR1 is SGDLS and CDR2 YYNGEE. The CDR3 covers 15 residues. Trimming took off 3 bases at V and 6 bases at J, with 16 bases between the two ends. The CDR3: CASSEGALKPNEQFF. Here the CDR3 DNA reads TGTGCCAGCAGCGAGGGAGCTTTGAAGCCCAATGAGCAGTTCTTC.

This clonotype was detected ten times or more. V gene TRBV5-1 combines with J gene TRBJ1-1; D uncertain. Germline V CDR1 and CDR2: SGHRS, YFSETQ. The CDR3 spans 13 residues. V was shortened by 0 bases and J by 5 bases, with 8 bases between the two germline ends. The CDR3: CASSLDKVTEAFF. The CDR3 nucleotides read TGCGCCAGCAGCTTGGACAAGGTTACTGAAGCTTTCTTT.